The 6 T cell receptor beta chains reported below all come from one sample, sequenced in a study of T cell responses to AZD1222 COVID-19 vaccine. Assay: immunoSEQ multiplex PCR; the TCRdb copy retains only in-frame clones and omits some. The profile shows 100,000 to 150,000 clones, about 93% of them singletons. Source: peripheral blood, taken on day 0 of AZD1222 vaccination. All receptors come from an adult in good health.

This clone appeared a single time. The chain links TRBV6-2 or TRBV6-3 to TRBJ1-5, with D unresolved. CDR3 length: 17 amino acids. The germline gives CDR1 MNHEY, CDR2 SVGEGT. The germline V and J ends were trimmed by 6 bases and 1 base, with 19 bases remaining between them. CDR3 loop: CASSSGRTTRSNQPQHF. Written as DNA, the CDR3 is TGTGCCAGCAGCTCAGGACGTACGACAAGAAGCAATCAGCCCCAGCATTTT.

The J gene is TRBJ2-7, the V gene TRBV6-5, with 12 bases matching TRBD2. The CDR3 sequence is 15 residues long. V lost 2 bases, J lost 5 bases, and 4 bases stayed unmatched. From germline, CDR1 is MNHEY and CDR2 SVGAGI. The CDR3: CASSYGTSGPDEQYF. The CDR3 nucleotides are TGTGCCAGCAGTTACGGGACTAGCGGGCCGGACGAGCAGTACTTC.

J is TRBJ2-2 and V is TRBV5-1; 8 bases agree with TRBD2. Germline assignment: CDR1 SGHRS and CDR2 YFSETQ. Losses at the gene ends were 6 bases for V and 6 bases for J; bases not matched to a gene: 13. This CDR3 comprises 16 residues. The DNA for the CDR3 is TGCGCCAGCACCCACGGAGCGGGAGTTGTTGCCGGGGAGCTGTTTTTT. Its protein product is CASTHGAGVVAGELFF.

CDR3 sequence: CTSSQAWGPGELFF. In DNA form, the CDR3 reads TGCACCAGCAGCCAAGCGTGGGGGCCCGGGGAGCTGTTTTTT. The gene calls are TRBV1 and TRBJ2-2; the DNA was not compared with TRBD1, the D call given in the table. TRBV1 is annotated as a pseudogene. This CDR3 is built from 14 residues.

The CDR3 loop is CASRIGTNYGYTF. CDR3 DNA sequence: TGTGCCAGCAGAATCGGGACCAACTATGGCTACACCTTC. The genes are TRBV27 and TRBJ1-2; D may be TRBD1 (5 bases). This CDR3 is built from 13 residues. Germline V lookup: CDR1 MNHEY, CDR2 SMNVEV (reference sequence). The ends were cut back, 6 bases at V and 2 bases at J, with 10 bases in the middle.

The chain employs TRBV18 and TRBJ1-1, with a weak D call TRBD1 (5 bases). The V and J ends lost 4 bases and 1 base respectively, with 7 bases between them. The CDR3 loop spans 13 amino acids. CDR1 and CDR2 (germline): KGHSH, LQKENI. This chain's CDR3 is CASSHGQNTEAFF. DNA for the CDR3: TGTGCCAGCTCACATGGACAGAACACTGAAGCTTTCTTT.